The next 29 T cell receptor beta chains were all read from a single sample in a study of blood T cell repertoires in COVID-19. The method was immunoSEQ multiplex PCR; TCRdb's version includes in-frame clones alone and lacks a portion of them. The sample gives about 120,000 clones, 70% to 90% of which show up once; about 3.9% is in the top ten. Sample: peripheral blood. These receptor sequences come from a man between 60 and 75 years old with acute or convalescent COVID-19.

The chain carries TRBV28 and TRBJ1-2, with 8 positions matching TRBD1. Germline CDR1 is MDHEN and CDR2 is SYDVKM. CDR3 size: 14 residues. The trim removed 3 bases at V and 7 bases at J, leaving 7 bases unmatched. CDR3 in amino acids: CASSFRDRFGGYTF. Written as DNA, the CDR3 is TGTGCCAGCAGTTTCCGGGACAGGTTTGGTGGCTACACCTTC.

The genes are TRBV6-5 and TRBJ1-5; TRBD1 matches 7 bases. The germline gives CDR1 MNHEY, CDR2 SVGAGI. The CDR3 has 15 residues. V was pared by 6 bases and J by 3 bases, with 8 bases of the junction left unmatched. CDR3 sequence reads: CASSLDRAPNQPQHF. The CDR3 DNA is TGTGCCAGCAGCCTAGACAGGGCCCCCAATCAGCCCCAGCATTTT.

The CDR3 DNA follows: TGTGCCAGCAGCTTGGATAGGGGGAATTCACCCCTCCACTTT. Translated, it gives CASSLDRGNSPLHF. The V gene is TRBV5-4, the J gene TRBJ1-6; perhaps TRBD1 as D (6 bases). The CDR3 sequence is 14 residues long. With 0 bases removed from V and 7 bases from J, the gap between germline ends came to 8 bases. Germline V CDR1 and CDR2: SGHNT, YYREEE (reference sequence).

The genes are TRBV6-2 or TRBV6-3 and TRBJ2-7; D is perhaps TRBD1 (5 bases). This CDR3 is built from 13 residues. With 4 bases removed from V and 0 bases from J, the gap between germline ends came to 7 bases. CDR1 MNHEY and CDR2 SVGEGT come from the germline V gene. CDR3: CASSSTDSYEQYF. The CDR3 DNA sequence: TGTGCCAGCAGTTCGACAGACTCCTACGAGCAGTACTTC.

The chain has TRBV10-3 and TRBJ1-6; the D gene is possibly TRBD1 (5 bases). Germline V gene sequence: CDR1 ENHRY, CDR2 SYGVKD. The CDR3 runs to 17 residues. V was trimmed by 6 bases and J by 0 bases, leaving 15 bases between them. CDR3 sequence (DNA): TGTGCCATCAGCCCCGACAGACAGAGCTCCTATAATTCACCCCTCCACTTT. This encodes CAISPDRQSSYNSPLHF.

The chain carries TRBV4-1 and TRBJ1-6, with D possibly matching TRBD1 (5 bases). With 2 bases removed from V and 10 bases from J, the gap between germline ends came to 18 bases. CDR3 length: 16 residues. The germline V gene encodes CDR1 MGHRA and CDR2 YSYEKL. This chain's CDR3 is CASSQHPGDPQSPLHF. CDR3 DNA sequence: TGCGCCAGCAGCCAACACCCGGGGGATCCTCAATCACCCCTCCACTTT.

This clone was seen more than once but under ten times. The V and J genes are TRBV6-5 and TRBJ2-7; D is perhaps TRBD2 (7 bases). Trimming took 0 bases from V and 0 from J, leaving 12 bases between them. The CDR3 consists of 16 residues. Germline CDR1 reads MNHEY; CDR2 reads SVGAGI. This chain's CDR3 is CASSYSGGGSSYEQYF. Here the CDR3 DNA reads TGTGCCAGCAGTTACTCCGGGGGCGGGAGCTCCTACGAGCAGTACTTC.

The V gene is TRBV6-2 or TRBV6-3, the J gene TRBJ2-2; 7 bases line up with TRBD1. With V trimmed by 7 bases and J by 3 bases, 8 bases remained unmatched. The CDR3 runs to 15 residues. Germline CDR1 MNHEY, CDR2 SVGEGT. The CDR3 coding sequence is TGTGCCAGCAACCCCGGGACAGACTACACCGGGGAGCTGTTTTTT. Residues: CASNPGTDYTGELFF.

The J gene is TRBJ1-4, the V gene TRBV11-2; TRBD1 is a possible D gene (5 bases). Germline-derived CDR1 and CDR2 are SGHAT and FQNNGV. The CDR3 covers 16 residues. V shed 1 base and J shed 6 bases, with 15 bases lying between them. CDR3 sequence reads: CASSLVTNGGDEKLFF. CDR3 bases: TGTGCCAGCAGCTTAGTAACCAACGGGGGGGATGAAAAACTGTTTTTT.

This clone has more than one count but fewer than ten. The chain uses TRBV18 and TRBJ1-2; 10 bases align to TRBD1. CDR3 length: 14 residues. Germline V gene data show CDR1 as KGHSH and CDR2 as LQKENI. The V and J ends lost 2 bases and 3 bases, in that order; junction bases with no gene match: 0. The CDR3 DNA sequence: TGTGCCAGCTCACCAGGGACAGGGGACTATGGCTACACCTTC. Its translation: CASSPGTGDYGYTF.

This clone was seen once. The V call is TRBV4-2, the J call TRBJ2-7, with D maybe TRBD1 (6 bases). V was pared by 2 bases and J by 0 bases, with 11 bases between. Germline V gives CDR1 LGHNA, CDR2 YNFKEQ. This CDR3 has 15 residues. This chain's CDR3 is CASSQKTGNSYEQYF. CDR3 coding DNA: TGTGCCAGCAGCCAAAAAACAGGGAACTCCTACGAGCAGTACTTC.

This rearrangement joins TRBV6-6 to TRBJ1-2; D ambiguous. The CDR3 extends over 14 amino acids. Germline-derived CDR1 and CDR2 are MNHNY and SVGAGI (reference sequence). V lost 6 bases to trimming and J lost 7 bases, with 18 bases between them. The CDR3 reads CASSPFGHRSGYTF. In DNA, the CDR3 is TGTGCCAGCAGCCCTTTTGGGCATCGTTCTGGCTACACCTTC.

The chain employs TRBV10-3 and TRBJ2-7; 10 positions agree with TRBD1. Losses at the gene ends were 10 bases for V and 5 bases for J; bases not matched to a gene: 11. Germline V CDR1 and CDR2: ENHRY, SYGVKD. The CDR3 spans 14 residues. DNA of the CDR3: TGTGCCACCCTAACCGGGACAGGGGAAAACGAGCAGTACTTC. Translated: CATLTGTGENEQYF.

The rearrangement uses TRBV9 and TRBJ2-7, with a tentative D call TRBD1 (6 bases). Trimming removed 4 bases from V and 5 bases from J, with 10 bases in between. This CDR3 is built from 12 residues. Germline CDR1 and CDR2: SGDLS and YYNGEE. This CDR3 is CASSSPGDEQYF. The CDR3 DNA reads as TGTGCCAGCAGCTCTCCAGGGGACGAGCAGTACTTC. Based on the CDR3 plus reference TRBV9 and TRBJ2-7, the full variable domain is DSGVTQTPKHLITATGQRVTLRCSPRSGDLSVYWYQQSLDQGLQFLIQYYNGEERAKGNILERFSAQQFPDLHSELNLSSLELGDSALYFCASSSPGDEQYFGPGTRLTVT.

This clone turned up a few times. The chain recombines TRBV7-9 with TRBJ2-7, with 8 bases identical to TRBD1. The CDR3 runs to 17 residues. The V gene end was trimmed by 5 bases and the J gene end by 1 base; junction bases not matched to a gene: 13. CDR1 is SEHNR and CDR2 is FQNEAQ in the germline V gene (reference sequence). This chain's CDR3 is CASSQNGQGVLSYEQYF. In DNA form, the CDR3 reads TGTGCCAGCAGCCAAAACGGACAGGGAGTACTATCCTACGAGCAGTACTTC.

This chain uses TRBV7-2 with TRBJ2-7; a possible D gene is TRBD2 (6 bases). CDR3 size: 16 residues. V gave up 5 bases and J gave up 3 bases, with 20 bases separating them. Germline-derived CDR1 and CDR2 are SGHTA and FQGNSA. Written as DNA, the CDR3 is TGTGCCAGCAGCCCCCCGGGAAGCGGGTTTTTCTACGAGCAGTACTTC. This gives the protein CASSPPGSGFFYEQYF.

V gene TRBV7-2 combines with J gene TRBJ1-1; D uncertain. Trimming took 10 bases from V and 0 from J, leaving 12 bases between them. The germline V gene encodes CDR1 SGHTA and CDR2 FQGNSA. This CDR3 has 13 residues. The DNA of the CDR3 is TGTGCCACCCAACAGCATATGAACACTGAAGCTTTCTTT. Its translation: CATQQHMNTEAFF.

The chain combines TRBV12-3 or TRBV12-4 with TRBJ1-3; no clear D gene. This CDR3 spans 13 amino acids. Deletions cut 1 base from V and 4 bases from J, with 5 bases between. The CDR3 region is CASSLEAGNTIYF. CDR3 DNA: TGTGCCAGCAGTTTAGAAGCAGGAAACACCATATATTTT.

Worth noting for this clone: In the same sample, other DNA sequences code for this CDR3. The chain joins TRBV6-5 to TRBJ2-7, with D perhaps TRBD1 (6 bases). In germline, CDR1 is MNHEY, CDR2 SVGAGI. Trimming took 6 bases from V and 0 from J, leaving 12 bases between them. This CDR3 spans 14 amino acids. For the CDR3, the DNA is TGTGCCAGCAGACGCCAAGGGGGCTCCTACGAGCAGTACTTC. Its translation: CASRRQGGSYEQYF.

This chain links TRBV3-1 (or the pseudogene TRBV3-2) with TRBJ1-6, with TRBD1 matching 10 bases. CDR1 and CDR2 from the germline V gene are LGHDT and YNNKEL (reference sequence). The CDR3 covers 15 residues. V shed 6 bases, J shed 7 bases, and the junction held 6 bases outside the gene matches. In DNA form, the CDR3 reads TGTGCCAGCAGGCTCCGGGACAGGGGCAATTCACCCCTCCACTTT. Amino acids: CASRLRDRGNSPLHF.

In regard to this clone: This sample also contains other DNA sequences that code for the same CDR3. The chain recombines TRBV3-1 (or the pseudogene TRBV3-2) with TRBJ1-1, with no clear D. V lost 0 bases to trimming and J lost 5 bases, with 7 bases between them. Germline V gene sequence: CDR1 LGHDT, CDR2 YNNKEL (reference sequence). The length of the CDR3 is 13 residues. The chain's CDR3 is CASSQEGGTEAFF. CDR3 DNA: TGTGCCAGCAGCCAAGAAGGAGGGACTGAAGCTTTCTTT.

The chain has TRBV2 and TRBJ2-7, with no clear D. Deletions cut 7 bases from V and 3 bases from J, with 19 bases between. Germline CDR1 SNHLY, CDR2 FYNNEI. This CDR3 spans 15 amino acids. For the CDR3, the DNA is TGTGCCAGCATTCCTCGCCTAAACGCTAACTACGAGCAGTACTTC. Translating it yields CASIPRLNANYEQYF.

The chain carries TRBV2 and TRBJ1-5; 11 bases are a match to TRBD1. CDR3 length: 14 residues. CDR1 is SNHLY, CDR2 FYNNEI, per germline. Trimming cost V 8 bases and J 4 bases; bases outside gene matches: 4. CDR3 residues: CASQDRGRNQPQHF. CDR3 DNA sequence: TGTGCCAGCCAGGACAGGGGGCGTAATCAGCCCCAGCATTTT.

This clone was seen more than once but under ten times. CDR3 sequence reads: CATNIGLNTEAFF. CDR3 nucleotides: TGTGCCACCAATATCGGGTTGAACACTGAAGCTTTCTTT. This chain connects TRBV6-6 to TRBJ1-1, with D hard to call. CDR3 size: 13 residues. Germline-derived CDR1 and CDR2 are MNHNY and SVGAGI (reference sequence). Trimming stripped 10 bases from V and 0 bases from J, with 12 bases between.

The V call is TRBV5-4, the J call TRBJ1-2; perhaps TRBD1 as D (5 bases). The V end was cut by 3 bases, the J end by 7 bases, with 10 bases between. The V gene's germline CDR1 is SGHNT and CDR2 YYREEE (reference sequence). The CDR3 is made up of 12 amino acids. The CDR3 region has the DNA TGTGCCAGCAGCTCGCCGGGGGGTGGCTACACCTTC. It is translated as CASSSPGGGYTF. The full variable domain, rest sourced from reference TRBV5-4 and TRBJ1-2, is ETGVTQSPTHLIKTRGQQVTLRCSSQSGHNTVSWYQQALGQGPQFIFQYYREEENGRGNFPPRFSGLQFPNYSSELNVNALELDDSALYLCASSSPGGGYTFGSGTRLTVV.

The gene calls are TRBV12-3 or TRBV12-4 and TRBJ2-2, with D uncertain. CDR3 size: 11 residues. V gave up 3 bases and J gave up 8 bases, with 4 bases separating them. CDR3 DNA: TGTGCCAGCAGTTTCCCTGGGGAGCTGTTTTTT. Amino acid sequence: CASSFPGELFF.

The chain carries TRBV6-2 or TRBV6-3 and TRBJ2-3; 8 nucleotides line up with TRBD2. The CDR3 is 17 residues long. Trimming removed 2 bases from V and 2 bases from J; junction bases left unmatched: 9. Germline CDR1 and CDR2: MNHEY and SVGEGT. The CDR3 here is CASSYGDSGTFTDTQYF. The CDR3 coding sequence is TGTGCCAGCAGTTACGGGGATAGCGGGACCTTCACAGATACGCAGTATTTT.

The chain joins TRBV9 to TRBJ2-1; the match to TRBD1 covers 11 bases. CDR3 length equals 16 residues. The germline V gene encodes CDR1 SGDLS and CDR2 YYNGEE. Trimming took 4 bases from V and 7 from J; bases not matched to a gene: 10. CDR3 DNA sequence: TGTGCCAGCAGCCATCCGGGGACAGGGGGAAAAAATGAGCAGTTCTTC. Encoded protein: CASSHPGTGGKNEQFF.

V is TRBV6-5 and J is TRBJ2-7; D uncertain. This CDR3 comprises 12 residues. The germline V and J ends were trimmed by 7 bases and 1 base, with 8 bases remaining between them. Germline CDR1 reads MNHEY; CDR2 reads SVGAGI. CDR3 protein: CASKTVSYEQYF. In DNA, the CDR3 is TGTGCCAGCAAAACAGTATCCTACGAGCAGTACTTC.